This TCR beta chain was sequenced in a study of CD8+ T cells in alopecia areata. Concerning this clone itself: Its antigen is unknown.

Extracted from the samples, RNA was reverse transcribed into cDNA to serve as the sequencing template. TCRdb keeps only in-frame clones here, not all; method: immunoSEQ multiplex PCR. The table includes around 80,000 clones, just over 50% detected once. Alopecia areata patients provided lesional scalp punch biopsies and peripheral blood, both collected for the study. Sorting of CD4+ and CD8+ T cells was performed on PBMCs. The V end was cut by 1 base, the J end by 6 bases, with 10 bases between. The V gene's germline CDR1 is SQVTM and CDR2 ANQGSEA. The CDR3 loop spans 12 amino acids. Study observations and caveats: Alphabeta T cells residing in normal skin are also sequenced in scalp samples. An increase in clonality over normal scalp was evident in lesional scalp, especially alopecia totalis/universalis.

Sequenced sample: NKG2D-high CD8+ T cells sorted from blood. V gene TRBV29-1 combines with J gene TRBJ2-7; D perhaps matches TRBD2 (5 bases). The clonotype comes from a human donor with alopecia areata. The CDR3 DNA follows: TGCAGCGTTGAAGTCATAGGAGGCGAGCAGTACTTC. Amino acids: CSVEVIGGEQYF.